The clone carrying this TCR beta chain was counted many times. The sample is drawn from a study of metastatic and nonmetastatic thyroid tumors. Among the patients, none had received any treatment before thyroid surgery. With MiXCR, TCRdb called clones anew from the PCR reads. There are about 32,000 clones in the sample; around a fifth occur only once, and over 6.5% lies in the top ten. What was sequenced was blood. The sequence derives from a female donor with papillary thyroid cancer or a benign thyroid nodule (not recorded which). Some clones in this sample may be carry-over from other donors' samples.

The CDR3 region is CASSLGPSGNQPQHF. The DNA for the CDR3 is TGTGCCAGCAGCCTTGGACCGTCGGGCAATCAGCCCCAGCATTTT. This chain links TRBV11-3 with TRBJ1-5; D gene unclear. Trimming cost V 5 bases and J 2 bases, with 13 bases left between them. Germline CDR1 and CDR2: SGHNT and YENEEA. There are 15 residues in the CDR3.